The entry that follows covers one TCR beta chain sequence. Its antigen is still unknown. The length of the CDR3 is 15 residues. The V gene end was trimmed by 6 bases and the J gene end by 1 base; junction bases not matched to a gene: 5. Per the germline V gene, CDR1 is MNHEY and CDR2 is SVGAGI. This sample was included in a study of cytomegalovirus exposure and HLA in healthy donors. Study-level results: Researchers catalogued 150 or so TCR beta chains as cytomegalovirus-associated. Earlier findings revealed that most TCR beta V segments proved productive either about 90% or about 30% of the time. Follow-up analysis later connected one missense variant in DCLRE1C with trimming of TCR beta V- and J-genes. Most CMV-associated TCR beta chains were later found to appear HLA-restricted.

A multiplex PCR was run with 60 Vbeta primers and 13 Jbeta primers. Only in-frame clones appear in the TCRdb table, and some are missing; sequencing was by immunoSEQ multiplex PCR. The sample holds 200,000 to 250,000 clones, 81% seen once. Input material: PBMCs. This chain connects TRBV6-5 to TRBJ2-7; 11 nucleotides match TRBD2. This clonotype originated in a woman aged 60 to 75 in good health and CMV-seropositive. The CDR3: CASRFTSGRSYEQYF. The CDR3 DNA reads TGTGCCAGCAGATTCACTAGCGGGAGATCCTACGAGCAGTACTTC.